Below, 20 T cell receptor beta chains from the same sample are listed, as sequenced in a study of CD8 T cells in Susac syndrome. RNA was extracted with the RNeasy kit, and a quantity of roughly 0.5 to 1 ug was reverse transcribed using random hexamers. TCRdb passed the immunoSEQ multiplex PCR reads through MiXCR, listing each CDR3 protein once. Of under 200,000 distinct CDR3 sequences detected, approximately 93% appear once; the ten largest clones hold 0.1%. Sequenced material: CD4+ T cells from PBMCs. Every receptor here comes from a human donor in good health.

The CDR3 is CAISDGETQYF. CDR3 nucleotide sequence: TGTGCCATCAGTGACGGAGAGACCCAGTACTTC. The chain recombines TRBV10-3 with TRBJ2-5; D gene ambiguous. Trimming left V 3 bases short and J 4 bases short, with 3 bases between. CDR1 and CDR2 (germline): ENHRY, SYGVKD. The CDR3 sequence is 11 residues long.

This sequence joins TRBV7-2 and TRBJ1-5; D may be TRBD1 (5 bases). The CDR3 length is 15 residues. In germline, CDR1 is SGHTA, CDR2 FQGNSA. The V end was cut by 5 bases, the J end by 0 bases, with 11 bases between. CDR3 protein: CASSGEGLSNQPQHF. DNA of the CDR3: TGTGCCAGCAGCGGAGAGGGGCTTAGCAATCAGCCCCAGCATTTT.

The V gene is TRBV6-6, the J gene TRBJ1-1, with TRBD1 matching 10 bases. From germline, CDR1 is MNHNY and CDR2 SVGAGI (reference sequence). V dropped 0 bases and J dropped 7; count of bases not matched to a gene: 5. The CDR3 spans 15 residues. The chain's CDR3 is CASSYSTGGWGEAFF. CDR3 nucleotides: TGTGCCAGCAGTTACTCGACAGGGGGCTGGGGTGAAGCTTTCTTT.

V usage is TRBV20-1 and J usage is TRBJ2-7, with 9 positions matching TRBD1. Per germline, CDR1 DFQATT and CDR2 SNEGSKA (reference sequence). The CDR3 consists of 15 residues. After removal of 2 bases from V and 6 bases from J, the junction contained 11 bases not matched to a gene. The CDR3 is CSARRALGQGREQYF. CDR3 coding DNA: TGCAGTGCTAGAAGGGCTCTGGGACAGGGTCGCGAGCAGTACTTC.

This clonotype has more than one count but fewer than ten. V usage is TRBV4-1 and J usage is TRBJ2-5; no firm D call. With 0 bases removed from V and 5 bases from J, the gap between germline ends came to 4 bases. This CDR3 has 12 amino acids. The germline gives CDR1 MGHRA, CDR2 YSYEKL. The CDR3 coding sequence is TGCGCCAGCAGCCAAGATCATGAGACCCAGTACTTC. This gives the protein CASSQDHETQYF.

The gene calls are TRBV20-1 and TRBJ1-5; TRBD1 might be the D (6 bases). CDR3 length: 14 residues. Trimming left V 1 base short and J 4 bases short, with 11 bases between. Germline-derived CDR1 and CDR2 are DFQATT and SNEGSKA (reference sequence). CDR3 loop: CSARVQGLNQPQHF. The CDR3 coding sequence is TGCAGTGCTAGAGTACAGGGATTAAATCAGCCCCAGCATTTT.

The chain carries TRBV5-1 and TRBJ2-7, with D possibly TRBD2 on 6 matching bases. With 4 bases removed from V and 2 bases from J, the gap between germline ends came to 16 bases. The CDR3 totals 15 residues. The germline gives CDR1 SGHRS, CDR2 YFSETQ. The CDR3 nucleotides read TGCGCCAGCAGCCCGGCGAGGGGACTTACCTACGAGCAGTACTTC. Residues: CASSPARGLTYEQYF.

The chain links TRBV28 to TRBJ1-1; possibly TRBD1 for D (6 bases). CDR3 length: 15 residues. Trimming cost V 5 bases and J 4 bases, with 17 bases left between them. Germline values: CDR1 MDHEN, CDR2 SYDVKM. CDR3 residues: CASSRGGAGVTEAFF. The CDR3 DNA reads TGTGCCAGCAGTCGCGGTGGGGCAGGGGTCACTGAAGCTTTCTTT. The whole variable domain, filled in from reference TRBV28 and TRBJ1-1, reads DVKVTQSSRYLVKRTGEKVFLECVQDMDHENMFWYRQDPGLGLRLIYFSYDVKMKEKGDIPEGYSVSREKKERFSLILESASTNQTSMYLCASSRGGAGVTEAFFGQGTRLTVV.

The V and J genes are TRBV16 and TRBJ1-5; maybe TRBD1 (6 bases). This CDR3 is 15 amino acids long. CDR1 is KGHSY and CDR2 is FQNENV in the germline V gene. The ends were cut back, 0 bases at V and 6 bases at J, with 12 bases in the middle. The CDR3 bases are TGTGCCAGCAGCCAATCCGACAGGTACGGTCAGCCCCAGCATTTT. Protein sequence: CASSQSDRYGQPQHF.

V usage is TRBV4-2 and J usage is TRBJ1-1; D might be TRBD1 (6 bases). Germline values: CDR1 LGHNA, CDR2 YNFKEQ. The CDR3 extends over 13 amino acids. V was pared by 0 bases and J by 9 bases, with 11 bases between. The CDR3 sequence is CASSQDTGAQAFF. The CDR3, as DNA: TGTGCCAGCAGCCAAGATACGGGGGCACAAGCTTTCTTT.

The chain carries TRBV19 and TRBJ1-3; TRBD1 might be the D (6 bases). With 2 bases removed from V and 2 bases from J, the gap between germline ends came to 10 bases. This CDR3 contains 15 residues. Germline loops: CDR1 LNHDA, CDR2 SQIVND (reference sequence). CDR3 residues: CASSIPTGTGNTIYF. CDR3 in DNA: TGTGCCAGTAGTATACCCACAGGGACTGGAAACACCATATATTTT.

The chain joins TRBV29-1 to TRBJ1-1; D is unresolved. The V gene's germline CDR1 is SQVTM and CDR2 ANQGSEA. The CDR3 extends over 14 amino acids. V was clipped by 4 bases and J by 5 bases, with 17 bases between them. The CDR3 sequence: CSVAPGRISTEAFF. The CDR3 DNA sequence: TGCAGCGTTGCCCCCGGTAGAATTTCGACTGAAGCTTTCTTT.

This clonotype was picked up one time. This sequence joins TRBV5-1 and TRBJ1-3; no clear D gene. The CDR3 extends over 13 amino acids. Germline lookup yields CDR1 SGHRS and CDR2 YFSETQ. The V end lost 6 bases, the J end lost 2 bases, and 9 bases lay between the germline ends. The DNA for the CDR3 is TGCGCCAGCACTAACCCGGCTGGAAACACCATATATTTT. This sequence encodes CASTNPAGNTIYF.

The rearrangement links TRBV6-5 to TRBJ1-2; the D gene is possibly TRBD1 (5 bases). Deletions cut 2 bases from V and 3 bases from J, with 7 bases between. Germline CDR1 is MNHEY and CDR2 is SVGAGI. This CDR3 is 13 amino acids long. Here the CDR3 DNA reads TGTGCCAGCAGTTACGGGGCTGACTATGGCTACACCTTC. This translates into CASSYGADYGYTF.

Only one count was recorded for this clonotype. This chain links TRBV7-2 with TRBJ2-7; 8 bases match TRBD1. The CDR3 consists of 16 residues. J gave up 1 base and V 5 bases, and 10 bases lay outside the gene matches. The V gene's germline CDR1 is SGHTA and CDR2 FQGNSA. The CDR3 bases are TGTGCCAGCAGCCGAAAGGGACAGGCCCTATCCTACGAGCAGTACTTC. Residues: CASSRKGQALSYEQYF. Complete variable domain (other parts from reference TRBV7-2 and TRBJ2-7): GAGVSQSPSNKVTEKGKDVELRCDPISGHTALYWYRQSLGQGLEFLIYFQGNSAPDKSGLPSDRFSAERTGGSVSTLTIQRTQQEDSAVYLCASSRKGQALSYEQYFGPGTRLTVT.

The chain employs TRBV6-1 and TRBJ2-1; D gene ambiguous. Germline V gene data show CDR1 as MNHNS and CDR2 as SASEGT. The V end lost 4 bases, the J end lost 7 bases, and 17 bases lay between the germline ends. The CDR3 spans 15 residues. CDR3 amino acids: CASSVEVQVWNEQFF. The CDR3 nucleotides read TGTGCCAGCAGTGTTGAAGTCCAGGTATGGAATGAGCAGTTCTTC.

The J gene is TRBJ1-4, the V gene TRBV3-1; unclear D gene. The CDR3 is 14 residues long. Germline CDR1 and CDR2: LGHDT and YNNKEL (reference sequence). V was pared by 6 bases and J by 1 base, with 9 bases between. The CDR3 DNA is TGTGCCAGCAGTGACACTTTAACTAATGAAAAACTGTTTTTT. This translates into CASSDTLTNEKLFF.

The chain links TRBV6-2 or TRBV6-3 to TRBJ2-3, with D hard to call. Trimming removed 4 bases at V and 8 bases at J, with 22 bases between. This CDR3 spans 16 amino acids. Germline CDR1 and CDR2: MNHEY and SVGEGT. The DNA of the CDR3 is TGTGCCAGCAGTTCATGGTCCCGTCGCGCTAACCGTACGCAGTATTTT. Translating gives CASSSWSRRANRTQYF.

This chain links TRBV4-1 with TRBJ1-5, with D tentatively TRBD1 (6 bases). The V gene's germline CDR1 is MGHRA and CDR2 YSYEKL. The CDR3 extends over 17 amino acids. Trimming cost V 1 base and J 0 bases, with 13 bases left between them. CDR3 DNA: TGCGCCAGCAGCCAAGGGGGGGGCGGGTATAGCAATCAGCCCCAGCATTTT. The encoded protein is CASSQGGGGYSNQPQHF.

CDR3 region: CASSPPGLAGDNEQFF. The CDR3 bases are TGTGCCAGCAGCCCACCCGGACTAGCGGGGGACAATGAGCAGTTCTTC. The chain joins TRBV14 to TRBJ2-1; 13 positions match TRBD2. J gave up 5 bases and V 4 bases, and 5 bases lay outside the gene matches. Germline loops: CDR1 SGHDN, CDR2 FVKESK. This CDR3 has 16 amino acids.